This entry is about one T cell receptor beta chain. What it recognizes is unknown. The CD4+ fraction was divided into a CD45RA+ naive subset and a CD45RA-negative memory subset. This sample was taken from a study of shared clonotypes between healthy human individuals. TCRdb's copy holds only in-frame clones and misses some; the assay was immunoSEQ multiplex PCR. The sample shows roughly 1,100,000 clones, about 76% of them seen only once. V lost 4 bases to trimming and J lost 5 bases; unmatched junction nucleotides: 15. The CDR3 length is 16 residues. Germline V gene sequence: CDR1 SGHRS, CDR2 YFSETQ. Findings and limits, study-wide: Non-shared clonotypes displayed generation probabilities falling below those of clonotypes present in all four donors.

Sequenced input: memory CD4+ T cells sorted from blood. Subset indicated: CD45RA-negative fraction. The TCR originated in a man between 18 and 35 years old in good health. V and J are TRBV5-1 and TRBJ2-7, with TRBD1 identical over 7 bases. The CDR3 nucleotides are TGCGCCAGCAGCCAGGGAAGGACAGGCGGAAGCCACGAGCAGTACTTC. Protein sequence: CASSQGRTGGSHEQYF.